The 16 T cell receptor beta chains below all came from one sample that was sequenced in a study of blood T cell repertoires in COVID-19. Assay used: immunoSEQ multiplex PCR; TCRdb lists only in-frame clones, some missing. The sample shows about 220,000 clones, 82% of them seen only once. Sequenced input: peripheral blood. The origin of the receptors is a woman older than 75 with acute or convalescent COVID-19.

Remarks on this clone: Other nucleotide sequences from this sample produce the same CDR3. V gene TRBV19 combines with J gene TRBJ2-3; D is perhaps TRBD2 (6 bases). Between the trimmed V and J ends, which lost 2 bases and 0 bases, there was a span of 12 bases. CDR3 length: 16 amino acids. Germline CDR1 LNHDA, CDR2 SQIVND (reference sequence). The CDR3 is CASSIRSGTSTDTQYF. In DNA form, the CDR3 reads TGTGCCAGTAGTATACGTAGCGGAACTAGCACAGATACGCAGTATTTT.

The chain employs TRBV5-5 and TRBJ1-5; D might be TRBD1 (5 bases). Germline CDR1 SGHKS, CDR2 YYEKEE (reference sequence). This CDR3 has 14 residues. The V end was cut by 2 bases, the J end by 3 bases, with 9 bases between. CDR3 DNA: TGTGCCAGCAGCTTCGGCAGGGTCAATCAGCCCCAGCATTTT. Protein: CASSFGRVNQPQHF.

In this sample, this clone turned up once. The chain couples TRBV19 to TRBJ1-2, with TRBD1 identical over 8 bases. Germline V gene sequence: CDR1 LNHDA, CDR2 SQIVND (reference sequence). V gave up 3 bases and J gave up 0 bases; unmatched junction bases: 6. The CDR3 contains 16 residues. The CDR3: CASSMDRVGANYGYTF. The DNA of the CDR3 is TGTGCCAGTAGTATGGACAGGGTAGGAGCTAACTATGGCTACACCTTC.

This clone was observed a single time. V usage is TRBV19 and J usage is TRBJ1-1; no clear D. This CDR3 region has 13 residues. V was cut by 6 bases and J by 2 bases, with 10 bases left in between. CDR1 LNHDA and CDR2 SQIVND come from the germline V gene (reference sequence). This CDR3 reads CASSTHSNTEAFF. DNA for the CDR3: TGTGCCAGTAGCACTCACAGTAACACTGAAGCTTTCTTT.

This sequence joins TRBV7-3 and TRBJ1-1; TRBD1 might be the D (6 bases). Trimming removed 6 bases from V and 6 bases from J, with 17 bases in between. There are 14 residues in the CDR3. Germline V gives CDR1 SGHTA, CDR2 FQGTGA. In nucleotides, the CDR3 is TGTGCCAGCAGTTTTACAGGGAATAAGGCTGAAGCTTTCTTT. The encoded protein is CASSFTGNKAEAFF.

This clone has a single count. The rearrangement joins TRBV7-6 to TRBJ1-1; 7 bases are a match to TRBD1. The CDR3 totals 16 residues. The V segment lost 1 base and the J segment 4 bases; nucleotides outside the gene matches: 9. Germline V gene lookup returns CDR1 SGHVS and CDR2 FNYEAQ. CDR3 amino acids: CASSLGASRGSTEAFF. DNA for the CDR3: TGTGCCAGCAGCTTAGGGGCTTCCAGGGGGAGCACTGAAGCTTTCTTT.

This chain's CDR3 is CASSQGLTGGSYEQYF. CDR3 in DNA: TGCGCCAGCAGCCAAGGGTTGACTGGGGGGTCCTACGAGCAGTACTTC. The chain links TRBV4-3 to TRBJ2-7; the D gene is possibly TRBD2 (6 bases). V lost 1 base and J 1 base, leaving 14 bases between the germline ends. Germline values: CDR1 LGHNA, CDR2 YSLEER. This CDR3 is built from 16 residues.

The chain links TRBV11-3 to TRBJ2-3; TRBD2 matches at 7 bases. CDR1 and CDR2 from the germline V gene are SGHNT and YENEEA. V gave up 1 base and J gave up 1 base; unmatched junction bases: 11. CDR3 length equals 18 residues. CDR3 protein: CASSLGGSGVPRTDTQYF. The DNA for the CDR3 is TGTGCCAGCAGCTTAGGAGGGAGCGGGGTGCCTCGCACAGATACGCAGTATTTT. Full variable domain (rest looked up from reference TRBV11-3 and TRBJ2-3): EAGVVQSPRYKIIEKKQPVAFWCNPISGHNTLYWYLQNLGQGPELLIRYENEEAVDDSQLPKDRFSAERLKGVDSTLKIQPAELGDSAVYLCASSLGGSGVPRTDTQYFGPGTRLTVL.

CDR3 coding DNA: TGTGCCAGCAGCTTAGGCACAGGGAATCAGCCCCAGCATTTT. Amino acid sequence: CASSLGTGNQPQHF. The V call is TRBV7-8, the J call TRBJ1-5; D is perhaps TRBD1 (6 bases). Trimming pared 1 base from V and 4 bases from J, leaving 8 bases between. Germline V lookup: CDR1 SGHVS, CDR2 FQNEAQ. This CDR3 is 14 amino acids long.

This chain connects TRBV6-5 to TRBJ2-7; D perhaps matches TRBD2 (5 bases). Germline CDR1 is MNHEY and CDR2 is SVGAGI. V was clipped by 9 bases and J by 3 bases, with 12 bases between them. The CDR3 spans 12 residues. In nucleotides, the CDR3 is TGTGCCAGTAATGAGCGGAGCTACGAGCAGTACTTC. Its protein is CASNERSYEQYF.

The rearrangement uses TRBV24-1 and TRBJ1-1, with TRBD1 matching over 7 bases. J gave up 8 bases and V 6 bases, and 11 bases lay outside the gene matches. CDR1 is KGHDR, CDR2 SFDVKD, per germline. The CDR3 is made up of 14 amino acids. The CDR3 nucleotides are TGTGCCACCAGTCCGGCAGTAGGGACAGCCGAAGCTTTCTTT. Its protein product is CATSPAVGTAEAFF.

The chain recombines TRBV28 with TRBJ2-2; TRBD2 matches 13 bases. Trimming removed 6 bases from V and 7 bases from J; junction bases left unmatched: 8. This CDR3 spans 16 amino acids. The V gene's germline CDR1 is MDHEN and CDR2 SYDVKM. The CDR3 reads CASRPGTSGAVGELFF. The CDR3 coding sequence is TGTGCCAGCAGACCCGGGACTAGCGGGGCCGTCGGGGAGCTGTTTTTT.

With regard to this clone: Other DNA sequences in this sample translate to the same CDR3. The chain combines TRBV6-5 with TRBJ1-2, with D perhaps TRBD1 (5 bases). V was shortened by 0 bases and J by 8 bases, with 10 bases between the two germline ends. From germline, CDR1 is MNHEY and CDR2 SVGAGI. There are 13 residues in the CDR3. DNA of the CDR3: TGTGCCAGCAGTTACTCGAGGGGAGGCGGCTACACCTTC. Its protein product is CASSYSRGGGYTF.

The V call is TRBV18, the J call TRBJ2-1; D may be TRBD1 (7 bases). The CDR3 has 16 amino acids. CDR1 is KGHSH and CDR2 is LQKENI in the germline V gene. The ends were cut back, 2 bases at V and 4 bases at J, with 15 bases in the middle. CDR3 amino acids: CASSPKGGQTYNEQFF. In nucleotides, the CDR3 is TGTGCCAGCTCACCAAAGGGGGGACAGACTTACAATGAGCAGTTCTTC.

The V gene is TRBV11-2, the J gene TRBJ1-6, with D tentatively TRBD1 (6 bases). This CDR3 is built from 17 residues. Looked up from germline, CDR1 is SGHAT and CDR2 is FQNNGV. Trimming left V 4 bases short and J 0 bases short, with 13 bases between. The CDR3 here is CASSSHPRGSYNSPLHF. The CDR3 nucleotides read TGTGCCAGCAGCTCGCACCCCAGGGGCTCCTATAATTCACCCCTCCACTTT.

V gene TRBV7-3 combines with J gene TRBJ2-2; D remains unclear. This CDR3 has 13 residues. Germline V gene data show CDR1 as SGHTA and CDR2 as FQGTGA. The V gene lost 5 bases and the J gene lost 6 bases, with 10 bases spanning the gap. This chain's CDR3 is CASSPGKSGELFF. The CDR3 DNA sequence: TGTGCCAGCAGCCCGGGTAAATCCGGGGAGCTGTTTTTT.